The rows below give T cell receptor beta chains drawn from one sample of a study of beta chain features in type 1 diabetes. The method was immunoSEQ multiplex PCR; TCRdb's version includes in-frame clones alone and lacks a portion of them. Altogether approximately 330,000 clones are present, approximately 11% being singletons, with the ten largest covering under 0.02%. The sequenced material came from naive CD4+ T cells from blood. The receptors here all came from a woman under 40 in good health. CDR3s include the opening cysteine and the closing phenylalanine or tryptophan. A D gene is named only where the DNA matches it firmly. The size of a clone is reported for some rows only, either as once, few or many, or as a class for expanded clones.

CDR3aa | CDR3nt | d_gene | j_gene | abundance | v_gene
CASGEGSYNEQFF | TGTGCCAGCGGGGAGGGATCCTACAATGAGCAGTTCTTC | TRBD2 | TRBJ2-1 | few | TRBV7-3
CAWSVGGQGYEQYF | TGTGCCTGGAGTGTGGGGGGACAGGGATACGAGCAGTACTTC | TRBD1 | TRBJ2-7 | few | TRBV30
CASSLAGQGNTGELFF | TGTGCCAGCAGCTTAGCGGGACAGGGGAACACCGGGGAGCTGTTTTTT | TRBD1 | TRBJ2-2 | . | TRBV7-2
CASSSFIENLSPGNTIYF | TGTGCCAGCAGCTCCTTTATTGAGAACCTCTCGCCTGGAAACACCATATATTTT | . | TRBJ1-3 | . | TRBV11-2
CASSVDRGYSGYTF | TGTGCCAGCAGCGTAGACAGGGGGTATTCTGGCTACACCTTC | TRBD1 | TRBJ1-2 | few | TRBV9
CSVDPTGSDEQYF | TGCAGCGTTGATCCAACAGGGAGCGACGAGCAGTACTTC | . | TRBJ2-7 | few | TRBV29-1
CASSVGDRAETQYF | TGTGCCAGTAGCGTGGGGGACAGGGCTGAGACCCAGTACTTC | TRBD1 | TRBJ2-5 | few | TRBV19
CASSPGQGAAYEQYF | TGTGCCAGCAGCCCGGGACAGGGGGCGGCCTACGAGCAGTACTTC | TRBD1 | TRBJ2-7 | . | TRBV5-4
CASSLQGSVGEQYF | TGTGCCAGCAGTTTACAGGGGAGCGTGGGGGAGCAGTACTTC | TRBD1 | TRBJ2-7 | few | TRBV6-5
CAWSPGTGYGRNTGELFF | TGTGCCTGGAGCCCCGGGACAGGGTATGGAAGGAACACCGGGGAGCTGTTTTTT | TRBD1 | TRBJ2-2 | few | TRBV30
CASRPRRASTDTQYF | TGTGCCAGCCGCCCTCGGCGGGCAAGCACAGATACGCAGTATTTT | . | TRBJ2-3 | few | TRBV11-2
CASSPITGGHGYTF | TGTGCCAGCAGCCCAATAACAGGGGGCCATGGCTACACCTTC | TRBD1 | TRBJ1-2 | . | TRBV9
CASSPPRTGEVTDTQYF | TGTGCCAGCAGCCCCCCCCGGACGGGAGAGGTTACAGATACGCAGTATTTT | . | TRBJ2-3 | . | TRBV7-9
CASSVTPSTGINGYTF | TGTGCCAGCAGCGTAACGCCCTCGACAGGGATAAATGGCTACACCTTC | TRBD1 | TRBJ1-2 | few | TRBV9
CAISDTSEADTQYF | TGTGCCATCAGTGACACTAGCGAGGCAGATACGCAGTATTTT | TRBD2 | TRBJ2-3 | . | TRBV10-3
CASSTSGRAHEQYF | TGTGCCAGCAGCACTAGCGGGAGGGCCCACGAGCAGTACTTC | TRBD2 | TRBJ2-7 | few | TRBV7-2
CASSPYGTSGRWSGYEQYF | TGTGCCAGCAGCCCGTACGGGACTAGCGGGAGATGGTCGGGATACGAGCAGTACTTC | TRBD2 | TRBJ2-7 | . | TRBV7-9
CAWRVGGTGANVLTF | TGTGCCTGGAGGGTAGGGGGAACTGGGGCCAACGTCCTGACTTTC | . | TRBJ2-6 | many | TRBV30
CASSATGNSYEQYF | TGTGCCAGCAGCGCTACAGGGAACTCGTACGAGCAGTACTTC | . | TRBJ2-7 | few | TRBV5-4
CASSPSGSSGEQYF | TGTGCCAGTAGCCCTAGCGGGAGTTCGGGAGAGCAGTACTTC | TRBD2 | TRBJ2-7 | few | TRBV19
CASSSTSGRAPGTYNEQFF | TGTGCCAGCAGCTCGACTAGCGGGAGGGCCCCGGGGACCTACAATGAGCAGTTCTTC | TRBD2 | TRBJ2-1 | . | TRBV7-3
CASSQGLAGGGFEQYF | TGTGCCAGCAGCCAAGGACTAGCGGGAGGGGGTTTCGAGCAGTACTTC | TRBD2 | TRBJ2-7 | . | TRBV14
CATTGQGYNEQFF | TGTGCCACCACCGGACAGGGTTACAATGAGCAGTTCTTC | TRBD1 | TRBJ2-1 | few | TRBV6-5
CASSLGGPRREQFF | TGTGCCAGCAGCTTGGGGGGGCCACGAAGGGAGCAGTTCTTC | . | TRBJ2-1 | few | TRBV5-6
CASSLPGQGSAGELFF | TGTGCCAGCAGCTTACCGGGACAGGGGTCCGCCGGGGAGCTGTTTTTT | TRBD1 | TRBJ2-2 | few | TRBV5-4
CSQTGAGVFTDTQYF | TGCAGCCAAACAGGAGCGGGAGTTTTCACAGATACGCAGTATTTT | TRBD2 | TRBJ2-3 | . | TRBV29-1
CASSYSGTDYEQYF | TGTGCCAGCAGCTATTCCGGGACAGACTACGAGCAGTACTTC | TRBD1 | TRBJ2-7 | . | TRBV7-2
CASSGETGNYGYTF | TGTGCCAGCAGCGGGGAGACAGGAAACTATGGCTACACCTTC | . | TRBJ1-2 | few | TRBV7-9
CAWSVMKRRPYNEQFF | TGTGCCTGGAGTGTTATGAAGCGGAGACCCTACAATGAGCAGTTCTTC | . | TRBJ2-1 | few | TRBV30
CASSPNGAPQETQYF | TGTGCCAGCTCACCAAATGGGGCACCTCAAGAGACCCAGTACTTC | . | TRBJ2-5 | few | TRBV18
CASSLFQDYGYTF | TGTGCCAGCAGTTTATTTCAGGACTATGGCTACACCTTC | . | TRBJ1-2 | few | TRBV28
CASSPDSISGNTIYF | TGTGCCAGCAGCCCGGACAGCATCTCTGGAAACACCATATATTTT | . | TRBJ1-3 | once | TRBV2
CASSSQDLSGNTIYF | TGTGCCAGCAGCTCGCAGGATCTCAGCGGAAACACCATATATTTT | . | TRBJ1-3 | . | TRBV7-9
CASSALEGLRTDTQYF | TGTGCCAGCTCGGCGCTCGAAGGACTGAGAACAGATACGCAGTATTTT | . | TRBJ2-3 | few | TRBV18
CASIATGSTEAFF | TGTGCCAGCATCGCGACAGGGTCCACTGAAGCTTTCTTT | TRBD1 | TRBJ1-1 | . | TRBV7-9
CASSLIMETQYF | TGTGCCAGCAGCTTAATAATGGAGACCCAGTACTTC | . | TRBJ2-5 | few | TRBV7-9
CASSQDLGQKTSGIGNEQFF | TGTGCCAGCAGCCAAGATTTGGGGCAAAAGACTAGCGGGATCGGTAATGAGCAGTTCTTC | TRBD2 | TRBJ2-1 | . | TRBV14
CAWKRQKEAFF | TGTGCCTGGAAGCGGCAGAAAGAAGCTTTCTTT | . | TRBJ1-1 | . | TRBV30
CASSVVPSGSFRELFF | TGTGCCAGCAGCGTTGTACCTTCCGGGTCTTTTAGGGAGCTGTTTTTT | . | TRBJ2-2 | . | TRBV9
CASGSPRVIAGDGVMVDEQYF | TGTGCTAGTGGTTCCCCCCGCGTCATAGCGGGAGATGGTGTGATGGTCGACGAGCAGTACTTC | TRBD2 | TRBJ2-7 | few | TRBV12-5
CATSQAQFQNTEAFF | TGTGCCACCTCCCAGGCCCAATTCCAGAACACTGAAGCTTTCTTT | . | TRBJ1-1 | few | TRBV28
CSVDIGGSGETQYF | TGCAGCGTTGACATAGGGGGCTCGGGAGAGACCCAGTACTTC | TRBD1 | TRBJ2-5 | few | TRBV29-1
CASSPLLGETQYF | TGCGCCAGCAGCCCCCTTCTCGGAGAGACCCAGTACTTC | . | TRBJ2-5 | few | TRBV5-1
CASGLFGRAVYEQYF | TGTGCCAGCGGACTCTTTGGGAGGGCCGTCTACGAGCAGTACTTC | TRBD2 | TRBJ2-7 | . | TRBV6-5
CASSPRDTQWTEAFF | TGTGCCAGCAGTCCTCGGGACACGCAGTGGACTGAAGCTTTCTTT | . | TRBJ1-1 | few | TRBV6-1
CASSFRGGLDEQFF | TGTGCCAGCTCCTTTAGGGGAGGGTTAGATGAGCAGTTCTTC | TRBD2 | TRBJ2-1 | . | TRBV6-6
CASRSQGLGGYTF | TGTGCCAGCAGGTCCCAGGGTTTAGGCGGCTACACCTTC | . | TRBJ1-2 | few | TRBV7-3
CASSFSPPAETQYF | TGTGCCAGCAGCTTCAGTCCCCCTGCTGAGACCCAGTACTTC | . | TRBJ2-5 | . | TRBV4-2
CATTSGSGQETQYF | TGTGCCACCACTAGCGGGAGTGGACAAGAGACCCAGTACTTC | TRBD2 | TRBJ2-5 | . | TRBV10-3
CASSSPQGAYNEQFF | TGTGCCAGCAGCTCCCCGCAGGGGGCGTACAATGAGCAGTTCTTC | TRBD1 | TRBJ2-1 | . | TRBV13
CASSLAGSGRTKNIQYF | TGTGCCAGCAGCTTAGCCGGTAGCGGGAGGACCAAAAACATTCAGTACTTC | TRBD2 | TRBJ2-4 | few | TRBV7-2
CASSQTPGQGAYGYTF | TGCGCCAGCAGCCAGACACCGGGACAGGGGGCGTATGGCTACACCTTC | TRBD1 | TRBJ1-2 | . | TRBV4-3
CASSLRATGDYEQYF | TGTGCCAGCAGCTTGAGAGCGACTGGCGACTACGAGCAGTACTTC | . | TRBJ2-7 | few | TRBV11-2
CSVEGQTGKSYNEQFF | TGCAGCGTTGAAGGTCAGACAGGGAAATCCTACAATGAGCAGTTCTTC | TRBD1 | TRBJ2-1 | few | TRBV29-1
CSVWTTQETQYF | TGCAGCGTGTGGACTACACAAGAGACCCAGTACTTC | . | TRBJ2-5 | few | TRBV29-1